The 21 T cell receptor beta chains below all came from one sample that was sequenced in a study of OX40 agonist ivuxolimab in advanced cancers. Data came from immunoSEQ multiplex PCR; TCRdb stores just in-frame clones and leaves some out. The sample has more than 65,000 clones, 88% seen once. Sequenced here: CD4+ or CD8+ T cells sorted from blood, sampled in a trial of the OX40 agonist ivuxolimab. These receptors were taken from an adult with an advanced solid tumor such as melanoma, head and neck, liver or kidney cancer.

This chain links TRBV7-3 with TRBJ2-7, with D perhaps matching TRBD2 (5 bases). Trimming left V 5 bases short and J 0 bases short, with 17 bases between. This CDR3 has 16 amino acids. CDR1 is SGHTA and CDR2 is FQGTGA in the germline V gene. The CDR3 sequence is CASSRLRSGNSYEQYF. DNA for the CDR3: TGTGCCAGCAGCCGCCTCAGGTCGGGAAACTCCTACGAGCAGTACTTC.

The V call is TRBV11-3, the J call TRBJ2-2, with 8 bases that match TRBD2. J was trimmed by 6 bases and V by 4 bases; bases with no gene match: 7. CDR1 is SGHNT and CDR2 is YENEEA in the germline V gene. This CDR3 is built from 15 residues. The CDR3 spells CASSSGLADPGELFF. DNA for the CDR3: TGTGCCAGCAGCTCCGGACTAGCCGATCCCGGGGAGCTGTTTTTT. Drawing the rest from reference TRBV11-3 and TRBJ2-2, the complete variable domain is EAGVVQSPRYKIIEKKQPVAFWCNPISGHNTLYWYLQNLGQGPELLIRYENEEAVDDSQLPKDRFSAERLKGVDSTLKIQPAELGDSAVYLCASSSGLADPGELFFGEGSRLTVL.

This clone has just one count. The chain employs TRBV23-1 and TRBJ1-6, with D possibly matching TRBD1 (5 bases). TRBV23-1 is an ORF, with its function uncertain. This CDR3 has 20 residues. The V end lost 0 bases, the J end lost 7 bases, and 25 bases lay between the germline ends. DNA for the CDR3: TGCGCCAGCAGTCAATCCAAAACCCTCAGGGTAATCGCTGAAAATTCACCCCTCCACTTT. It translates to CASSQSKTLRVIAENSPLHF.

This sequence joins TRBV4-1 and TRBJ2-4; possibly TRBD2 for D (6 bases). V was shortened by 3 bases and J by 11 bases, with 14 bases between the two germline ends. This CDR3 has 13 amino acids. Germline V CDR1 and CDR2: MGHRA, YSYEKL. Here the CDR3 DNA reads TGCGCCAGCAGCCAGGATGGGGGGAAAGTTCAGTACTTC. Its protein is CASSQDGGKVQYF.

V usage is TRBV4-1 and J usage is TRBJ1-3; D is unclear. Germline CDR1 reads MGHRA; CDR2 reads YSYEKL. The CDR3 totals 17 residues. Trimming shortened V by 3 bases and J by 0 bases, and 15 bases separated the two germline ends. The CDR3 sequence: CASSQGITGYSGNTIYF. In DNA form, the CDR3 reads TGCGCCAGCAGCCAGGGGATCACTGGCTACTCTGGAAACACCATATATTTT.

This chain uses TRBV28 with TRBJ2-7, with 9 bases identical to TRBD1. This CDR3 contains 15 residues. V dropped 3 bases and J dropped 4; count of bases not matched to a gene: 7. Germline V gene lookup returns CDR1 MDHEN and CDR2 SYDVKM. The CDR3: CASSLGTGSRYEQYF. The CDR3 nucleotides read TGTGCCAGCAGTTTGGGGACAGGGAGTCGATACGAGCAGTACTTC.

The chain carries TRBV19 and TRBJ2-1, with D perhaps being TRBD1 or TRBD2 (5 bases each). Germline-derived CDR1 and CDR2 are LNHDA and SQIVND (reference sequence). This CDR3 is 13 amino acids long. V was clipped by 5 bases and J by 9 bases, with 14 bases between them. The CDR3 nucleotides read TGTGCCAGTAGTCCCGGGGTAAGGGGTGAGCAGTTCTTC. Amino acid sequence: CASSPGVRGEQFF. Based on the CDR3 plus reference TRBV19 and TRBJ2-1, the full variable domain is DGGITQSPKYLFRKEGQNVTLSCEQNLNHDAMYWYRQDPGQGLRLIYYSQIVNDFQKGDIAEGYSVSREKKESFPLTVTSAQKNPTAFYLCASSPGVRGEQFFGPGTRLTVL.

This clone was recorded only once. V and J are TRBV5-6 and TRBJ2-5; D gene uncertain. The V gene lost 4 bases and the J gene lost 0 bases, with 7 bases spanning the gap. This CDR3 is built from 13 residues. The germline V gene has CDR1 SGHDT and CDR2 YYEEEE. The CDR3 nucleotides read TGTGCCAGCAGCCGGTGGGACCAAGAGACCCAGTACTTC. Translation gives CASSRWDQETQYF.

The chain couples TRBV29-1 to TRBJ1-1; D perhaps matches TRBD1 (5 bases). V was clipped by 4 bases and J by 3 bases, with 15 bases between them. There are 14 residues in the CDR3. Germline-derived CDR1 and CDR2 are SQVTM and ANQGSEA. CDR3 in amino acids: CSVASGTAHTEAFF. CDR3 DNA: TGCAGCGTTGCCTCCGGGACGGCTCACACTGAAGCTTTCTTT. Looking up the rest from reference TRBV29-1 and TRBJ1-1 gives the full variable domain: SAVISQKPSRDICQRGTSLTIQCQVDSQVTMMFWYRQQPGQSLTLIATANQGSEATYESGFVIDKFPISRPNLTFSTLTVSNMSPEDSSIYLCSVASGTAHTEAFFGQGTRLTVV.

The CDR3 DNA reads as TGCGCCAGCAGCTTGGCCCTGGAATACAATGAGCAGTTCTTC. This encodes CASSLALEYNEQFF. The chain combines TRBV5-1 with TRBJ2-1; D remains ambiguous. Germline assignment: CDR1 SGHRS and CDR2 YFSETQ. V shed 0 bases and J shed 4 bases, with 8 bases lying between them. The CDR3 loop spans 14 amino acids.

The V call is TRBV6-1, the J call TRBJ2-6; D perhaps matches TRBD1 (5 bases). Germline V gene sequence: CDR1 MNHNS, CDR2 SASEGT. V was shortened by 3 bases and J by 2 bases, with 8 bases between the two germline ends. The CDR3 is 15 amino acids. The CDR3 DNA is TGTGCCAGCAGTGAGGGGCCAACTGGGGCCAACGTCCTGACTTTC. Protein sequence: CASSEGPTGANVLTF.

The chain links TRBV5-1 to TRBJ2-5; TRBD2 matches 9 bases. V trimming: 7 bases; J trimming: 5 bases; junction bases outside the gene matches: 9. Germline V lookup: CDR1 SGHRS, CDR2 YFSETQ. The CDR3 has 14 amino acids. The CDR3 coding sequence is TGCGCCAGCGGCTCTGCGGGAGGGCCTGAGACCCAGTACTTC. It codes for CASGSAGGPETQYF.

J is TRBJ1-2 and V is TRBV28, with D possibly TRBD1 on 5 matching bases. The CDR3 length is 14 residues. With 5 bases removed from V and 4 bases from J, the gap between germline ends came to 14 bases. Germline CDR1 MDHEN, CDR2 SYDVKM. DNA for the CDR3: TGTGCCAGCAGTACCCCAGGGAGGACCTATGGCTACACCTTC. As protein: CASSTPGRTYGYTF.

V and J are TRBV12-5 and TRBJ2-7, with D tentatively TRBD1 (6 bases). The V gene lost 6 bases and the J gene lost 7 bases, with 16 bases spanning the gap. Per the germline V gene, CDR1 is LGHNT and CDR2 is FRNRAP. The length of the CDR3 is 13 residues. CDR3 DNA: TGTGCTAGTGGCATTTCAGGGGCTGGGGAGCAGTACTTC. This sequence encodes CASGISGAGEQYF.

The V gene is TRBV30, the J gene TRBJ1-6; no clear D gene. V dropped 4 bases and J dropped 0 bases, with 4 bases sitting between them. In germline, CDR1 is GTSNPN, CDR2 SVGIG (reference sequence). The CDR3 is 13 amino acids. CDR3 sequence (DNA): TGTGCCTGGACAAGCTCCTATAATTCACCCCTCCACTTT. Amino acid sequence: CAWTSSYNSPLHF.

This chain links TRBV19 with TRBJ2-1; D is ambiguous. V lost 2 bases to trimming and J lost 8 bases, with 13 bases between them. In germline, CDR1 is LNHDA, CDR2 SQIVND (reference sequence). The CDR3 runs to 14 residues. The CDR3 is CASSIRGSPHEQFF. CDR3 nucleotides: TGTGCCAGTAGTATACGCGGAAGCCCCCATGAGCAGTTCTTC.

The chain recombines TRBV21-1 with TRBJ2-7. TRBV21-1 constitutes a pseudogene. There are 13 residues in the CDR3. CDR3 region: CASSKYRTYEQYF. CDR3 coding DNA: TGTGCCAGCAGCAAATACCGAACCTACGAGCAGTACTTC.

The chain combines TRBV5-4 with TRBJ1-1; D gene unclear. The CDR3 has 13 amino acids. The germline V gene encodes CDR1 SGHNT and CDR2 YYREEE (reference sequence). The V gene lost 0 bases and the J gene lost 7 bases, with 10 bases spanning the gap. This CDR3 reads CASSLGSFGEAFF. In DNA form, the CDR3 reads TGTGCCAGCAGCTTGGGGAGTTTCGGTGAAGCTTTCTTT.

The V call is TRBV7-2, the J call TRBJ1-1, with D tentatively TRBD1 (6 bases). The CDR3 extends over 14 amino acids. Germline loops: CDR1 SGHTA, CDR2 FQGNSA. The V end was cut by 5 bases, the J end by 1 base, with 11 bases between. DNA of the CDR3: TGTGCCAGCAGCCACCCAGGGGAGAACACTGAAGCTTTCTTT. Protein product: CASSHPGENTEAFF.

The chain links TRBV7-8 to TRBJ2-2, with a tentative D call TRBD2 (7 bases). CDR1 SGHVS and CDR2 FQNEAQ come from the germline V gene. Trimming took 1 base from V and 4 from J, leaving 13 bases between them. The CDR3 totals 16 residues. DNA of the CDR3: TGTGCCAGCAGCTTAGGGGAGGGGGGGAGCACCGGGGAGCTGTTTTTT. This translates into CASSLGEGGSTGELFF.

The rearrangement joins TRBV19 to TRBJ1-5; TRBD1 matches 9 bases. Germline CDR1 LNHDA, CDR2 SQIVND (reference sequence). The CDR3 length is 14 residues. With V trimmed by 6 bases and J by 11 bases, 11 bases remained unmatched. CDR3: CASRPPGQGSSQHF. CDR3 nucleotides: TGTGCCAGTAGGCCCCCGGGACAGGGAAGTTCCCAGCATTTT.